The T cell receptor beta chain described here comes from a study of blood T cell repertoires in COVID-19. The CDR3 spans 15 residues. Per the germline V gene, CDR1 is LGHNT and CDR2 is FRNRAP. With 5 bases removed from V and 4 bases from J, the gap between germline ends came to 17 bases. TCRdb keeps only in-frame clones here, not all; method: immunoSEQ multiplex PCR. The sample records some 270,000 clones, around 85% being singletons. This chain connects TRBV12-5 to TRBJ1-1; TRBD1 might be the D (6 bases). Sequenced material: PBMCs or T cells enriched from blood (not recorded which). The receptor's source is a woman between 45 and 65 years old with acute COVID-19. The CDR3 here is CASGVETTGITEAFF. The CDR3 nucleotides read TGTGCTAGTGGTGTTGAAACTACAGGGATCACTGAAGCTTTCTTT.